A selection of T cell receptor beta chains follows, all from one sample in a study of T-cell reconstitution after alpha-beta-depleted transplantation in children. MiXCR was run by TCRdb on the PCR reads, yielding one entry per CDR3 protein. The table lists more than 200,000 distinct CDR3 sequences, about 8.2% of them singletons. The sequencing used PBMCs, mostly from graft donor cells, collected 360 days after TCRalphabeta/CD19-depleted stem cell transplant. The receptors shown here come from a male patient under 10 years old who had a stem cell transplant for acute myeloid leukemia, so the T cells may come from the graft donor. The CDR3 runs from the conserved cysteine through the conserved F or W. Fields, in order: CDR3 protein, CDR3 DNA, V gene, D gene, J gene, clone size. The D gene is left open where the match is weak. Not every row has a clone size; where given, it reads once, few, many or a size class.

CDR3 protein: CASSLTGRTSGSYEQYF; CDR3 DNA: TGTGCCAGCAGTTTAACCGGCCGGACTAGCGGGAGTTACGAGCAGTACTTC; V gene: TRBV12-3/TRBV12-4; D gene: TRBD2; J gene: TRBJ2-7; clone size: many
CDR3 protein: CASSLDRGLNEQFF; CDR3 DNA: TGTGCCAGCAGCCTGGACAGGGGGCTGAATGAGCAGTTCTTC; V gene: TRBV5-6; D gene: TRBD1; J gene: TRBJ2-1; clone size: NA
CDR3 protein: CASSPRVAGAYEQFF; CDR3 DNA: TGTGCCAGCAGCCCCCGGGTAGCGGGAGCCTATGAGCAGTTCTTC; V gene: TRBV9; D gene: TRBD2; J gene: TRBJ2-1; clone size: NA
CDR3 protein: CASSVGGTSGRNNEQFF; CDR3 DNA: TGTGCCAGCAGCGTAGGGGGGACTAGCGGGAGGAACAATGAGCAGTTCTTC; V gene: TRBV9; D gene: TRBD2; J gene: TRBJ2-1; clone size: many
CDR3 protein: CASSRGFSGNTIYF; CDR3 DNA: TGTGCCAGCAGTCGTGGGTTCTCTGGAAACACCATATATTTT; V gene: TRBV12-3/TRBV12-4; D gene: NA; J gene: TRBJ1-3; clone size: many
CDR3 protein: CSAKNYEQYF; CDR3 DNA: TGCAGTGCTAAAAACTACGAGCAGTACTTC; V gene: TRBV20-1; D gene: NA; J gene: TRBJ2-7; clone size: many
CDR3 protein: CAITGQGDSPLHF; CDR3 DNA: TGTGCCATCACGGGGCAGGGCGATTCACCCCTCCACTTT; V gene: TRBV10-3; D gene: NA; J gene: TRBJ1-6; clone size: NA
CDR3 protein: CASSPGGNQPQHF; CDR3 DNA: TGTGCCAGCAGTCCGGGGGGGAATCAGCCCCAGCATTTT; V gene: TRBV12-3/TRBV12-4; D gene: NA; J gene: TRBJ1-5; clone size: many
CDR3 protein: CASSQDVHGYTF; CDR3 DNA: TGTGCCAGCAGCCAAGATGTACATGGCTACACCTTC; V gene: TRBV14; D gene: NA; J gene: TRBJ1-2; clone size: few
CDR3 protein: CASSRQPDTNYGYTF; CDR3 DNA: TGCGCCAGCAGCCGACAGCCTGATACGAACTATGGCTACACCTTC; V gene: TRBV5-1; D gene: NA; J gene: TRBJ1-2; clone size: few
CDR3 protein: CASSAGVGTRINEQFF; CDR3 DNA: TGTGCCAGTAGTGCGGGAGTGGGGACTAGAATCAATGAGCAGTTCTTC; V gene: TRBV19; D gene: TRBD2; J gene: TRBJ2-1; clone size: NA
CDR3 protein: CSAGLYTEAFF; CDR3 DNA: TGCAGTGCTGGGTTGTACACTGAAGCTTTCTTT; V gene: TRBV20-1; D gene: NA; J gene: TRBJ1-1; clone size: few
CDR3 protein: CASSQGSREAFF; CDR3 DNA: TGTGCCAGCAGTCAGGGGAGCCGAGAAGCTTTCTTT; V gene: TRBV12-3/TRBV12-4; D gene: NA; J gene: TRBJ1-1; clone size: few
CDR3 protein: CASSLTLGPADTQYF; CDR3 DNA: TGTGCCAGCAGCCTCACGTTAGGGCCTGCAGATACGCAGTATTTT; V gene: TRBV27; D gene: NA; J gene: TRBJ2-3; clone size: many
CDR3 protein: CSVEEGRGLGAFF; CDR3 DNA: TGCAGCGTTGAAGAGGGCAGGGGGCTGGGGGCTTTCTTT; V gene: TRBV29-1; D gene: TRBD1; J gene: TRBJ1-1; clone size: NA
CDR3 protein: CSVWGRSRGETDTQYF; CDR3 DNA: TGCAGCGTTTGGGGGCGGTCGAGGGGCGAGACAGATACGCAGTATTTT; V gene: TRBV29-1; D gene: NA; J gene: TRBJ2-3; clone size: few
CDR3 protein: CASSLVPKLNTEAFF; CDR3 DNA: TGTGCCAGCAGTTTAGTCCCAAAGCTGAACACTGAAGCTTTCTTT; V gene: TRBV12-3/TRBV12-4; D gene: NA; J gene: TRBJ1-1; clone size: NA
CDR3 protein: CASSPGPPTDTQYF; CDR3 DNA: TGCGCCAGCTCTCCGGGGCCCCCCACAGATACGCAGTATTTT; V gene: TRBV5-1; D gene: NA; J gene: TRBJ2-3; clone size: NA
CDR3 protein: CASGRGWSNQPQHF; CDR3 DNA: TGTGCCAGCGGTAGGGGATGGAGCAATCAGCCCCAGCATTTT; V gene: TRBV6-5; D gene: NA; J gene: TRBJ1-5; clone size: many
CDR3 protein: CATSRDPQLAVYNEQFF; CDR3 DNA: TGTGCCACCAGCAGAGATCCACAGCTAGCGGTATACAATGAGCAGTTCTTC; V gene: TRBV15; D gene: TRBD2; J gene: TRBJ2-1; clone size: many
CDR3 protein: CSAKRAPTGKQETQYF; CDR3 DNA: TGCAGTGCCAAAAGGGCGCCGACCGGGAAACAAGAGACCCAGTACTTC; V gene: TRBV20-1; D gene: NA; J gene: TRBJ2-5; clone size: few
CDR3 protein: CASSFFGGHLYEQYF; CDR3 DNA: TGCGCCAGCAGCTTTTTTGGCGGACACCTCTACGAGCAGTACTTC; V gene: TRBV5-1; D gene: NA; J gene: TRBJ2-7; clone size: few
CDR3 protein: CASSLNIRTGGRIYEQYF; CDR3 DNA: TGTGCCAGCAGCTTAAACATCAGGACAGGGGGCCGAATCTACGAGCAGTACTTC; V gene: TRBV7-3; D gene: TRBD1; J gene: TRBJ2-7; clone size: NA
CDR3 protein: CSARDPEKLFF; CDR3 DNA: TGCAGTGCTAGAGACCCTGAAAAACTGTTTTTT; V gene: TRBV20-1; D gene: NA; J gene: TRBJ1-4; clone size: NA
CDR3 protein: CSARVGKNIQYF; CDR3 DNA: TGCAGTGCTAGAGTGGGGAAAAACATTCAGTACTTC; V gene: TRBV20-1; D gene: NA; J gene: TRBJ2-4; clone size: many
CDR3 protein: CAIGLAGGREQFF; CDR3 DNA: TGTGCCATCGGGCTAGCGGGGGGGCGTGAGCAGTTCTTC; V gene: TRBV10-3; D gene: TRBD2; J gene: TRBJ2-1; clone size: many
CDR3 protein: CASSFLGRDYEQYF; CDR3 DNA: TGTGCCAGCAGCTTTCTAGGCAGGGACTACGAGCAGTACTTC; V gene: TRBV7-2; D gene: NA; J gene: TRBJ2-7; clone size: few